This T cell receptor beta chain was obtained from a study of tumor-infiltrating lymphocytes in primary liver carcinoma (dated by TCRdb to 2017 to 2019). About the investigation overall: The five patients, three men and two women aged 30 to 69 years, had hepatocellular carcinoma (four) or combined HCC and intrahepatic cholangiocarcinoma (one). Each sample produced roughly 3.5 to 7.5 million productive TCRbeta reads, and read depth showed no significant difference between tissue types. Repertoires from technical replicates were highly reproducible, with mean shared-clone rates around 0.89 and correlation coefficients above 0.98. For each liver tumor, the study sampled five regions along with adjacent normal tissue and blood, and applied TCRbeta repertoire sequencing, expression microarrays and whole-exome sequencing. Agilent mRNA microarray profiling was performed on the roughly 25 tumor region samples to relate TCRbeta repertoire diversity to the local molecular phenotype. A total of 35 or so specimens from 5 patients, comprising some 25 tumor regions, 5 adjacent noncancerous liver tissues and 5 peripheral blood samples, were covered by TCRbeta repertoire sequencing. The five patients had tumors staged T1-T3 N0M0, with maximum diameters ranging from roughly 4.2 to 11 cm. Results the study describes overall, beyond this receptor: Because only the TCR beta chain was sequenced and unpaired alpha chains were not captured, true repertoire diversity is likely underestimated. With just a few patients in the study, the authors point out that the findings should be validated in a larger study. The top 250 clones accounted for a significantly greater share of the repertoire in tumors than in blood (p = 0.039). Bulk unsorted samples precluded comparing CD4+ and CD8+ T cell repertoires. Consistent with antigen-driven expansion, pairs of tumor regions showed higher repertoire overlap (mean roughly 36%) than either tumor-adjacent pairs (around 17%) or tumor-blood pairs (roughly 14%). Only roughly 8-25% of top clones appeared in all five regions of a tumor, which suggests that tumor-infiltrating T cells are spatially heterogeneous.

From the cysteine up to the phenylalanine, the CDR3 has a length of 15 residues. The retained sequence is limited to the CDR3, 45 bases, with the frame set at the first base. The germline V gene (reference sequence) sets CDR1 to SGHNT and CDR2 to YYREEE. V and J lose 5 bases and 9 bases, and a span of 21 bases separates them. Without any cell sorting, total RNA and DNA were co-extracted from about 20-30 mg of bulk tissue using the AllPrep DNA/RNA mini kit. Roughly 5 patients with histopathologically diagnosed primary liver carcinoma underwent surgical resection in China between 2015 and March 2016. At the time of sampling, the patients were treatment-naive and had chronic HBV infection. Five spatially separated regions were sampled from each tumor: the superior, inferior, left-lateral and right-lateral poles, plus the tumor centre. More than 80% viable tumor cells were found by histology in every tumor sample. Fresh tumor and adjacent tissue pieces were bisected; one half was stored in RNAlater at -80°C, the other sent for histology.

TCRbeta-specific cDNA was reverse-transcribed from roughly 500 ng total RNA using a constant-region primer and ProtoScript II reverse transcriptase. Construction of the TCRbeta libraries relied on three nested rounds of multiplex PCR, following a slightly modified ARM-PCR procedure. Each of the first two PCR rounds ran for around 11 cycles using multiplex TRBV1-TRBV30 forward primers together with a Cbeta reverse primer. A final 25-cycle PCR with Deep VentR polymerase added sample barcodes and Illumina adapters. Before sequencing, amplicons of 200-500 bp were purified from gel using a QIAquick gel extraction kit. The TCRbeta amplicons were sequenced with 250-bp paired-end reads on an Illumina HiSeq 2500. From the authors' description of their analysis: To recover full CDR3 sequences, reads were quality-trimmed using Trimmomatic v0.33 and paired reads were then merged using FLASH v1.2.11. V, D and J germline segments were assigned to the rearranged TCRbeta sequences by MiGEC v1.2.1b. VDJtools v1.0.0 computed clonotype statistics and Shannon-Wiener diversity indices. Except for diversity analysis, only the 250 most abundant clonotypes of each sample were used in subsequent analyses to reduce sampling bias. TCRdb ran its own pipeline on the public reads, namely fastp trimming at Q25 and MiXCR clone calling, and kept in-frame beta chains. Rows merge per CDR3 protein into single entries with the most common DNA and genes. These V and J calls originate from TCRdb's pipeline instead of the authors' own analysis. This sample is represented by 65,000 to 90,000 distinct CDR3 sequences; 60% to 75% of them were singletons. The top ten hold roughly a fifth of the sample.

About this clonotype: The antigen it binds to is not known. Base-call qualities are not available, and no considerably larger clone is one nucleotide away.

The rearrangement joined TRBV5-4 to TRBJ2-1; tentative D gene TRBD2, with 6 bases matching. The sequenced material came from liver tumor tissue from sampling region 1. Interpreted using the paper, the cell subset or site label stands for: tumor region T1, superior pole. The sequence was collected from a middle-aged man with primary liver carcinoma and hepatitis B virus infection. The nucleotides are TGTGCCAGCAGACACTACCGGGACGCGGGGCGTGAGCAGTTCTTC. It is translated as CASRHYRDAGREQFF.